This TCR beta chain was sequenced during a study of blood T cell repertoires in COVID-19. Germline CDR1 is SGHRS and CDR2 is YFSETQ. Trimming stripped 4 bases from V and 2 bases from J, with 16 bases between. The CDR3 runs to 15 residues. Sequencing was performed with immunoSEQ multiplex PCR; in TCRdb, only in-frame clones are kept and a portion is missing. The table records under 250,000 clones, roughly 84% of them present only once. The sample comprised peripheral blood. The chain carries TRBV5-1 and TRBJ2-7; tentative D call: TRBD1 (6 bases). The source is a man aged 45-65 years with active or convalescent COVID-19. The CDR3 reads CASSLSGTLTYEQYF. The CDR3 DNA reads TGCGCCAGCAGCCTCTCGGGGACACTTACCTACGAGCAGTACTTC.